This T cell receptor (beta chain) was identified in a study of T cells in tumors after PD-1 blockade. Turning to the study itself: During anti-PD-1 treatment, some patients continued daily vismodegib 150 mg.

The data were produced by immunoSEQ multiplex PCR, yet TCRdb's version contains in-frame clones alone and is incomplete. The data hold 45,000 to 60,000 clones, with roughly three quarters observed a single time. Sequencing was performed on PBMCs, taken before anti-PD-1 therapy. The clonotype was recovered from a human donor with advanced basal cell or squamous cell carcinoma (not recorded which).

CDR3 sequence: CASSAGPSTGNTIYF. The CDR3, as DNA: TGTGCCAGCAGCGCCGGGCCTAGCACTGGAAACACCATATATTTT. The rearrangement links TRBV7-3 to TRBJ1-3; D ambiguous. V shed 5 bases and J shed 2 bases, with 13 bases lying between them. Germline lookup yields CDR1 SGHTA and CDR2 FQGTGA. This CDR3 spans 15 amino acids.